The clone carrying this T cell receptor (beta chain) ranks as medium-sized. Its target is not known. The CDR3 covers 13 residues. V was pared by 4 bases and J by 1 base, with 7 bases between. The germline CDR1 and CDR2 sequences are LNHDA and SQIVND (reference sequence). The sample belongs to a study of lung T cells in sarcoidosis with Löfgren's syndrome. Study as a whole: Löfgren's syndrome patients were the main repertoire analysis focus. Findings of the study overall: The most expanded V genes in Löfgren's patients were reportedly TRAV12-1 and TRBV2. Sarcoidosis antigen recognition was only suggested, antigen unidentified.

A single record per CDR3 protein comes from TCRdb applying MiXCR to the reads. The table includes around 9,600 distinct CDR3 sequences, about 20% detected once. The rearrangement joins TRBV19 to TRBJ1-1; the D is unclear. This receptor was obtained from a human donor with sarcoidosis (Löfgren's syndrome or another form), or a control subject (not recorded which). Input material: CD4+ T cells from bronchoalveolar lavage. CDR3 sequence (DNA): TGTGCCAGTAGTACTTACAGGAACACTGAAGCTTTCTTT. Protein product: CASSTYRNTEAFF.